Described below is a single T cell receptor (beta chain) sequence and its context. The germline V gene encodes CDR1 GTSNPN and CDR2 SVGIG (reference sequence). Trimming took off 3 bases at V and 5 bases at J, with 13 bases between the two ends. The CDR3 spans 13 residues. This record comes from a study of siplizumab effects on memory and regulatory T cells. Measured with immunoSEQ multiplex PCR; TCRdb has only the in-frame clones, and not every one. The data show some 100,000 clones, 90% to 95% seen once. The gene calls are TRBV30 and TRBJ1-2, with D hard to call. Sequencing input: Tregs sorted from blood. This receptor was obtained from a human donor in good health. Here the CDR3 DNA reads TGTGCCTGGAGCGACGGCATCTTATATGGCTACACCTTC. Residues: CAWSDGILYGYTF.